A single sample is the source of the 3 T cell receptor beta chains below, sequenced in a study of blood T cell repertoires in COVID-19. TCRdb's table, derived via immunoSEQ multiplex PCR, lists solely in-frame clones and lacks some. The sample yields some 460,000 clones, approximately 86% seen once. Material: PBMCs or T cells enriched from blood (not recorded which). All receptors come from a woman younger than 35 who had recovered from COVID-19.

This chain's CDR3 is CASSPKTGVNTEAFF. The DNA for the CDR3 is TGTGCCAGCAGCCCCAAGACAGGGGTGAACACTGAAGCTTTCTTT. The rearrangement joins TRBV11-3 to TRBJ1-1; 8 bases align to TRBD1. The CDR3 totals 15 residues. The V gene's germline CDR1 is SGHNT and CDR2 YENEEA. V shed 5 bases and J 0 bases; nucleotides not matched to a gene: 5.

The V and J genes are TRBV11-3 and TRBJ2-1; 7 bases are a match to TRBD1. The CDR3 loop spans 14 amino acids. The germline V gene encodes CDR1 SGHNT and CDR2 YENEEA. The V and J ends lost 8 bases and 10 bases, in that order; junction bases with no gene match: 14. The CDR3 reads CASQVNRGSIEQFF. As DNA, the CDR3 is TGTGCCAGCCAAGTCAACAGGGGTTCTATCGAGCAGTTCTTC.

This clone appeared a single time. CDR3 region: CASSPRGRQGWTGELFF. The CDR3 nucleotides read TGTGCCAGCAGCCCTCGCGGGAGGCAGGGGTGGACCGGGGAGCTGTTTTTT. The chain combines TRBV7-9 with TRBJ2-2; the match to TRBD2 covers 8 bases. CDR3 length: 17 residues. Trimming took 5 bases from V and 5 from J; bases not matched to a gene: 13. Germline V gene lookup returns CDR1 SEHNR and CDR2 FQNEAQ (reference sequence).